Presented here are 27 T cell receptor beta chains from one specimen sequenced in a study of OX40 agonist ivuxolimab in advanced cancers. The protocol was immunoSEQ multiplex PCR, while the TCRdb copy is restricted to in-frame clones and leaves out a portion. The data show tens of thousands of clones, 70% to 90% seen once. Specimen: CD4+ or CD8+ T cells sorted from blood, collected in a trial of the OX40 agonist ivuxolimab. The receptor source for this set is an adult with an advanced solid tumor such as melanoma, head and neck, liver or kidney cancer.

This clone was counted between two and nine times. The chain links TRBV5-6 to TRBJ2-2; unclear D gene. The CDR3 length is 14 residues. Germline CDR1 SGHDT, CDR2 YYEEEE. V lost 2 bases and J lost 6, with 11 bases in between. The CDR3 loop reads CASSFISSAGELFF. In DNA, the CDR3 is TGTGCCAGCAGCTTTATTAGTTCCGCCGGGGAGCTGTTTTTT.

This CDR3 reads CASSSRTGTQGYTF. The DNA of the CDR3 is TGTGCCAGCAGCTCCCGGACAGGGACTCAGGGCTACACCTTC. The V gene is TRBV5-4, the J gene TRBJ1-2; 8 bases are a match to TRBD1. The V gene's germline CDR1 is SGHNT and CDR2 YYREEE (reference sequence). There are 14 residues in the CDR3. The V segment lost 3 bases and the J segment 8 bases; nucleotides outside the gene matches: 9.

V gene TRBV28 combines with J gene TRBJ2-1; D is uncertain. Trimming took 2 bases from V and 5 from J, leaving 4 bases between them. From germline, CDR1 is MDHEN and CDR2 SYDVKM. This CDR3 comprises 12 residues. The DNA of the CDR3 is TGTGCCAGCAGTTTACCCAACAATGAGCAGTTCTTC. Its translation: CASSLPNNEQFF.

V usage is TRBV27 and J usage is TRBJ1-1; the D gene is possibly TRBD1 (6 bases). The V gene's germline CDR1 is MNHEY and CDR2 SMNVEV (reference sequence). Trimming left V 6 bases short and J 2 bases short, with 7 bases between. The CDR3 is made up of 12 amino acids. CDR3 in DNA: TGTGCCAGCAGGACAGGTAACACTGAAGCTTTCTTT. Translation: CASRTGNTEAFF.

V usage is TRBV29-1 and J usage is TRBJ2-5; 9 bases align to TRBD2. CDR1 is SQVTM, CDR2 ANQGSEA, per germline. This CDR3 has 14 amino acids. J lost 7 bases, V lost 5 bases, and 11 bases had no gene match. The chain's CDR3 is CSVPLAGADGTQYF. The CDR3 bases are TGCAGCGTTCCCTTAGCGGGAGCAGACGGGACCCAGTACTTC.

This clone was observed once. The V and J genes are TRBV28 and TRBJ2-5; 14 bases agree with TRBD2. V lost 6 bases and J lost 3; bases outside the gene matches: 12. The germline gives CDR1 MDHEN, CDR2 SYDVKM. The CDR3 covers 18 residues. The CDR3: CASSPGTSGSGMEETQYF. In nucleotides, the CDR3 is TGTGCCAGCAGCCCCGGGACTAGCGGGAGCGGAATGGAAGAGACCCAGTACTTC.

In DNA form, the CDR3 reads TGTGCCAGCACTCTCCCGAGGGAGGCCGGGGAGCTGTTTTTT. Its translation: CASTLPREAGELFF. The chain recombines TRBV6-1 with TRBJ2-2, with D maybe TRBD2 (6 bases). In germline, CDR1 is MNHNS, CDR2 SASEGT. V shed 7 bases and J shed 6 bases, with 15 bases lying between them. The CDR3 is made up of 14 amino acids.

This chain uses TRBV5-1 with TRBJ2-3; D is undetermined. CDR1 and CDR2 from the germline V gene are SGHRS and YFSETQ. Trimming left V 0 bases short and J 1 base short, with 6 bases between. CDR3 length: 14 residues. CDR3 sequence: CASSLVVGTDTQYF. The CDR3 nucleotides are TGCGCCAGCAGCTTGGTAGTAGGCACAGATACGCAGTATTTT.

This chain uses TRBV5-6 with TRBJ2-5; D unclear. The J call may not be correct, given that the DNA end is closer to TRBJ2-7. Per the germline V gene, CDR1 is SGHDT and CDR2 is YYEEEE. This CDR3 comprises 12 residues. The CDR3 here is CASSISSYEQYF. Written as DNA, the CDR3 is TGTGCCAGCAGCATCTCGTCCTACGAGCAGTACTTC.

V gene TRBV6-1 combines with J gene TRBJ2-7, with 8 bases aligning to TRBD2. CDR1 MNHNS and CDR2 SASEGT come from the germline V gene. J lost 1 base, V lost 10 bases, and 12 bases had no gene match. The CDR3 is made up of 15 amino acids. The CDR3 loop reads CATEDTSGSSYEQYF. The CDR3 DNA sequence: TGTGCCACCGAGGATACTAGCGGTTCATCCTACGAGCAGTACTTC.

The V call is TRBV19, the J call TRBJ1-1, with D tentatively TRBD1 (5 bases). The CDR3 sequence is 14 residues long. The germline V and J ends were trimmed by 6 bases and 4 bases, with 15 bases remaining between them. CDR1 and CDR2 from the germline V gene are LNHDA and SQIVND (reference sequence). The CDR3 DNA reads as TGTGCCAGTAGAGGAGAGGGGCAGTCCACTGAAGCTTTCTTT. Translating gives CASRGEGQSTEAFF.

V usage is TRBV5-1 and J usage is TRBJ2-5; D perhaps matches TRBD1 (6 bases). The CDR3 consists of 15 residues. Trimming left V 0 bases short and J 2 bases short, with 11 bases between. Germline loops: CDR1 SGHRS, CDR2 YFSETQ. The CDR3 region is CASSLGTDQQETQYF. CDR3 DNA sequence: TGCGCCAGCAGCTTGGGGACAGATCAGCAAGAGACCCAGTACTTC.

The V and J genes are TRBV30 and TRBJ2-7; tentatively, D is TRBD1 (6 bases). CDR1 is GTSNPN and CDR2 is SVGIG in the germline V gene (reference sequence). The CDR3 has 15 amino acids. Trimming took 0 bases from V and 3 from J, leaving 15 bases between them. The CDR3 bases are TGTGCCTGGAGTGTCCCAACAGGGTTCGTCTACGAGCAGTACTTC. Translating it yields CAWSVPTGFVYEQYF.

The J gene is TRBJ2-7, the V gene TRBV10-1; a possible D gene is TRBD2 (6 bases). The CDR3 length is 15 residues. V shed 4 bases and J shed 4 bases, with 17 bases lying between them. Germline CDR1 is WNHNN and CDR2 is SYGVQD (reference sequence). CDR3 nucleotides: TGCGCCAGCAGTGGGACGGGAGAAGATGGGTACGAGCAGTACTTC. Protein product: CASSGTGEDGYEQYF.

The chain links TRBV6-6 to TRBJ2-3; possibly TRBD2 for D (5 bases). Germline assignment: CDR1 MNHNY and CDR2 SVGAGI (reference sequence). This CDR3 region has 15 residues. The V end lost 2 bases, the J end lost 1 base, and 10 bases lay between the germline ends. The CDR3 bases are TGTGCCAGCAGTTACCCGTACGGGGGCACAGATACGCAGTATTTT. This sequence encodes CASSYPYGGTDTQYF.

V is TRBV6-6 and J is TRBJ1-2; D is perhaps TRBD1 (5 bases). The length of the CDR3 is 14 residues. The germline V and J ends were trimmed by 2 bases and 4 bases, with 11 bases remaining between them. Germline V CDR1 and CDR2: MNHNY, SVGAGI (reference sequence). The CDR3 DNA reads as TGTGCCAGCAGTTACGACAGTACAATCTATGGCTACACCTTC. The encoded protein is CASSYDSTIYGYTF.

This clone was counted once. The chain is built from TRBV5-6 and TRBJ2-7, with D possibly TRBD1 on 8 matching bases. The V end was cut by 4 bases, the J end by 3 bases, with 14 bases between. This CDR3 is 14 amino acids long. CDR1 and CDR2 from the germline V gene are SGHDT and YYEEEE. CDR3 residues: CASSPDREGYEQYF. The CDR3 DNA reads TGTGCCAGCAGCCCGGACAGGGAGGGCTACGAGCAGTACTTC. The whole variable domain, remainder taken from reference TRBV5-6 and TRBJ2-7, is DAGVTQSPTHLIKTRGQQVTLRCSPKSGHDTVSWYQQALGQGPQFIFQYYEEEERQRGNFPDRFSGHQFPNYSSELNVNALLLGDSALYLCASSPDREGYEQYFGPGTRLTVT.

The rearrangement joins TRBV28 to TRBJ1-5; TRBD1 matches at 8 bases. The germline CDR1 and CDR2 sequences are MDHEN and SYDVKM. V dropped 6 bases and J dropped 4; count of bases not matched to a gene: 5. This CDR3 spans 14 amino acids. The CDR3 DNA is TGTGCCAGCAGCCCCAGGGGGCTGAATCAGCCCCAGCATTTT. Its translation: CASSPRGLNQPQHF.

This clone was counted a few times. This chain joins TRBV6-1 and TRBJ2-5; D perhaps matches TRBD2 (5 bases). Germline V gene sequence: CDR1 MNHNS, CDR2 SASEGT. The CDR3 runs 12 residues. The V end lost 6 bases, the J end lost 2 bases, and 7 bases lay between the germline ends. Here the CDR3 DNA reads TGTGCCAGCAGAGCGGAACAAGAGACCCAGTACTTC. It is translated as CASRAEQETQYF.

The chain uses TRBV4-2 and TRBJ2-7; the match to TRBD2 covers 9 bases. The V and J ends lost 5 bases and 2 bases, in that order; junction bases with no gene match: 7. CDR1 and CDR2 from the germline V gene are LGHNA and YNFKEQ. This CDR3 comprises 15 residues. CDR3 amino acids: CASSFASGATYEQYF. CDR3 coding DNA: TGTGCCAGCAGCTTCGCTAGCGGGGCTACCTACGAGCAGTACTTC.

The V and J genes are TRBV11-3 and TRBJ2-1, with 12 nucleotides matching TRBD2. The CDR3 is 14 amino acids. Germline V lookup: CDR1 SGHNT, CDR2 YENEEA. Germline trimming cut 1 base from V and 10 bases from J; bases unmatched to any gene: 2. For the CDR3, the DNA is TGTGCCAGCAGCTTAGGCCTAGCGGGAGGGGAGCAGTTCTTC. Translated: CASSLGLAGGEQFF. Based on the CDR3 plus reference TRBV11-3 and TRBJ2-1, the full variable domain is EAGVVQSPRYKIIEKKQPVAFWCNPISGHNTLYWYLQNLGQGPELLIRYENEEAVDDSQLPKDRFSAERLKGVDSTLKIQPAELGDSAVYLCASSLGLAGGEQFFGPGTRLTVL.

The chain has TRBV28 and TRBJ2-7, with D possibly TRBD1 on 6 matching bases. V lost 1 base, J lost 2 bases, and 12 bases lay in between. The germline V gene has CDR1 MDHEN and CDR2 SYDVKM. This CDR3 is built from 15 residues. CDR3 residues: CASSLSGAETYEQYF. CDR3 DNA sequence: TGTGCCAGCAGTTTATCAGGGGCGGAGACCTACGAGCAGTACTTC.

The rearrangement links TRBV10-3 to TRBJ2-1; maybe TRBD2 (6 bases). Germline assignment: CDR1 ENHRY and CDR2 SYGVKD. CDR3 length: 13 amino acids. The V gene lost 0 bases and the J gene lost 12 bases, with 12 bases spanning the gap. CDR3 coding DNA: TGTGCCATCAGTGAGTCCGGGCGGGGACCGCAGTTCTTC. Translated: CAISESGRGPQFF.

CDR3: CASSQGLTEQYF. CDR3 bases: TGTGCCAGCAGCCAAGGGCTGACCGAGCAGTACTTC. The chain is built from TRBV5-4 and TRBJ2-7; D is undetermined. In germline, CDR1 is SGHNT, CDR2 YYREEE (reference sequence). Trimming removed 4 bases from V and 6 bases from J, with 11 bases in between. This CDR3 comprises 12 residues. Drawing the rest from reference TRBV5-4 and TRBJ2-7, the complete variable domain is ETGVTQSPTHLIKTRGQQVTLRCSSQSGHNTVSWYQQALGQGPQFIFQYYREEENGRGNFPPRFSGLQFPNYSSELNVNALELDDSALYLCASSQGLTEQYFGPGTRLTVT.

CDR3 in DNA: TGTGCCAGCAGAAGGACAGGTAACTCTGGAAACACCATATATTTT. This gives the protein CASRRTGNSGNTIYF. The genes are TRBV27 and TRBJ1-3; TRBD1 matches at 7 bases. CDR1 is MNHEY, CDR2 SMNVEV, per germline (reference sequence). V dropped 6 bases and J dropped 0; count of bases not matched to a gene: 5. The CDR3 length is 15 residues.

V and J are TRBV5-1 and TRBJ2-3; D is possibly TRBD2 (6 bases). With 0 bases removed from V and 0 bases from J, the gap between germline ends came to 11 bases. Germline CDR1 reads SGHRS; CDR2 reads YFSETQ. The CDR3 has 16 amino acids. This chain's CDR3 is CASSLDGRLSTDTQYF. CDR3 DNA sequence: TGCGCCAGCAGCTTGGATGGGAGGTTAAGCACAGATACGCAGTATTTT.

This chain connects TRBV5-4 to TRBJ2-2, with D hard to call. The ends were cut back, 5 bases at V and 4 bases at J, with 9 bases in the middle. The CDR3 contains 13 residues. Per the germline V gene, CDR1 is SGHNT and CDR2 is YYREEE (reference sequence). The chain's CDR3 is CASSSFLTGELFF. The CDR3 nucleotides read TGTGCCAGCAGTTCTTTTCTCACCGGGGAGCTGTTTTTT. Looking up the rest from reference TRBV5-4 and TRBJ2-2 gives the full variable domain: ETGVTQSPTHLIKTRGQQVTLRCSSQSGHNTVSWYQQALGQGPQFIFQYYREEENGRGNFPPRFSGLQFPNYSSELNVNALELDDSALYLCASSSFLTGELFFGEGSRLTVL.